The 32 T cell receptor beta chains given below trace back to one sample, sequenced in a study of preoperative IRX-2 immunotherapy in early breast cancer. Using immunoSEQ multiplex PCR, the repertoire was profiled, and TCRdb retains in-frame clones only, with some absent. The repertoire holds tens of thousands of clones, roughly 80% seen once, with 1.5% in the top ten. The treatment was: preoperative locoregional IRX-2 cytokine immunotherapy. The starting material was lymph node tissue, obtained after IRX-2 immunotherapy. The source of these receptors is a human donor with breast cancer.

This clone was observed once. The chain has TRBV18 and TRBJ1-1; a possible D gene is TRBD1 (6 bases). Germline CDR1 is KGHSH and CDR2 is LQKENI. The V end lost 3 bases, the J end lost 0 bases, and 17 bases lay between the germline ends. The CDR3 extends over 17 amino acids. The CDR3 DNA is TGTGCCAGCTCACCCAATCACGCGGACAGAATGAACACTGAAGCTTTCTTT. Residues: CASSPNHADRMNTEAFF.

This CDR3 is CASSQALRALNTEAFF. CDR3 coding DNA: TGCGCCAGCAGCCAAGCACTCCGGGCCCTGAACACTGAAGCTTTCTTT. The V and J genes are TRBV1 and TRBJ1-1. TRBV1 counts as a pseudogene. The CDR3 sequence is 16 residues long.

V is TRBV6-8 and J is TRBJ2-1; tentatively, D is TRBD2 (5 bases). The CDR3 is 12 amino acids. V shed 10 bases and J shed 8 bases, with 15 bases lying between them. Germline CDR1 is MNHGY and CDR2 is SAAAGT. CDR3 protein: CAISSGIHEQFF. The CDR3 DNA is TGTGCCATATCGTCCGGGATCCATGAGCAGTTCTTC.

The V call is TRBV7-7, the J call TRBJ2-3; 14 nucleotides align to TRBD2. This CDR3 region has 17 residues. Germline V lookup: CDR1 SSHAT, CDR2 FNYEAQ (reference sequence). J lost 4 bases, V lost 5 bases, and 8 bases had no gene match. The CDR3 DNA follows: TGTGCCAGCAGCAGGTCCGGGACTAGCGGGGGACCAGATACGCAGTATTTT. It codes for CASSRSGTSGGPDTQYF.

This clone appeared a few times. The chain carries TRBV7-7 and TRBJ1-1, with 9 bases aligning to TRBD1. V lost 3 bases, J lost 8 bases, and 19 bases stayed unmatched. The germline CDR1 and CDR2 sequences are SSHAT and FNYEAQ (reference sequence). There are 18 residues in the CDR3. In nucleotides, the CDR3 is TGTGCCAGCAGCTTTATAGCTACAGGGGGCCCCCTAAAGCGGGAAGCTTTCTTT. Translating gives CASSFIATGGPLKREAFF.

The chain couples TRBV11-3 to TRBJ1-1; D is ambiguous. This CDR3 contains 14 residues. Germline assignment: CDR1 SGHNT and CDR2 YENEEA. The V and J ends lost 1 base and 1 base respectively, with 7 bases between them. CDR3 in DNA: TGTGCCAGCAGCTTAGGTCGGACGAACACTGAAGCTTTCTTT. Encoded protein: CASSLGRTNTEAFF.

The chain joins TRBV30 to TRBJ1-2; a possible D gene is TRBD1 (5 bases). V dropped 3 bases and J dropped 3 bases, with 11 bases sitting between them. The CDR3 runs 13 residues. Per the germline V gene, CDR1 is GTSNPN and CDR2 is SVGIG (reference sequence). CDR3: CAWRGDLYYGYTF. CDR3 sequence (DNA): TGTGCCTGGAGAGGGGATCTTTACTATGGCTACACCTTC.

The chain couples TRBV6-8 to TRBJ2-7, with D perhaps matching TRBD1 (5 bases). The germline V gene encodes CDR1 MNHGY and CDR2 SAAAGT. This CDR3 has 13 residues. Trimming pared 10 bases from V and 2 bases from J, leaving 15 bases between. CDR3 in amino acids: CAITNSRAYEQYF. The CDR3 DNA sequence: TGTGCCATCACTAATTCCAGGGCCTACGAGCAGTACTTC.

The V and J genes are TRBV19 and TRBJ1-3; D gene unclear. The germline V gene encodes CDR1 LNHDA and CDR2 SQIVND (reference sequence). V lost 10 bases and J 0 bases, leaving 10 bases between the germline ends. The CDR3 sequence is 13 residues long. The CDR3 coding sequence is TGTGCCACGGGCCGAAGCTCTGGAAACACCATATATTTT. Residues: CATGRSSGNTIYF.

The chain carries TRBV11-3 and TRBJ2-7, with 10 bases aligning to TRBD1. Germline V gives CDR1 SGHNT, CDR2 YENEEA. The CDR3 loop spans 14 amino acids. Trimming removed 1 base from V and 7 bases from J; junction bases left unmatched: 4. This CDR3 reads CASSLGDRGGEQYF. The CDR3 coding sequence is TGTGCCAGCAGCTTAGGGGACAGGGGTGGGGAGCAGTACTTC.

CDR3 sequence: CASSPGSSGNTIYF. As DNA, the CDR3 is TGTGCCAGCAGCCCCGGCAGCTCTGGAAACACCATATATTTT. This chain connects TRBV7-7 to TRBJ1-3; the D is unclear. The ends were cut back, 5 bases at V and 0 bases at J, with 8 bases in the middle. From germline, CDR1 is SSHAT and CDR2 FNYEAQ (reference sequence). This CDR3 has 14 amino acids.

The CDR3, as DNA: TGTGCCAGCAGCTTAGGCCATCCGATCTACGAGCAGTACTTC. It codes for CASSLGHPIYEQYF. This chain connects TRBV11-3 to TRBJ2-7; the D is unclear. This CDR3 region has 14 residues. CDR1 is SGHNT and CDR2 is YENEEA in the germline V gene. The germline V and J ends were trimmed by 1 base and 3 bases, with 10 bases remaining between them.

The genes are TRBV5-1 and TRBJ2-7; 8 positions agree with TRBD1. V was pared by 0 bases and J by 3 bases, with 14 bases of the junction left unmatched. This CDR3 has 18 residues. CDR1 is SGHRS and CDR2 is YFSETQ in the germline V gene. The CDR3 coding sequence is TGCGCCAGCAGCTTGGGTCGGCAGGGGGCGCGACTTCACTACGAGCAGTACTTC. Translation: CASSLGRQGARLHYEQYF. Full variable domain (remainder filled in from reference TRBV5-1 and TRBJ2-7): KAGVTQTPRYLIKTRGQQVTLSCSPISGHRSVSWYQQTPGQGLQFLFEYFSETQRNKGNFPGRFSGRQFSNSRSEMNVSTLELGDSALYLCASSLGRQGARLHYEQYFGPGTRLTVT.

J is TRBJ1-5 and V is TRBV19; tentative D call: TRBD1 (6 bases). CDR1 LNHDA and CDR2 SQIVND come from the germline V gene (reference sequence). The CDR3 is 17 amino acids. Trimming pared 6 bases from V and 1 base from J, leaving 19 bases between. The CDR3 bases are TGTGCCAGTAGGCTCCAAGGGGGGCAACAGAGCAATCAGCCCCAGCATTTT. Its protein product is CASRLQGGQQSNQPQHF.

The chain links TRBV28 to TRBJ1-2; a possible D gene is TRBD1 (6 bases). The ends were cut back, 5 bases at V and 4 bases at J, with 17 bases in the middle. This CDR3 region has 15 residues. Germline CDR1 is MDHEN and CDR2 is SYDVKM. CDR3 protein: CASSVLYRDGYGYTF. CDR3 in DNA: TGTGCCAGCAGTGTCTTATACAGGGATGGCTATGGCTACACCTTC.

The genes are TRBV15 and TRBJ2-6; D is perhaps TRBD1 or TRBD2 (5 bases each). Germline V lookup: CDR1 LNHNV, CDR2 YYDKDF (reference sequence). V lost 3 bases to trimming and J lost 1 base, with 19 bases between them. The CDR3 loop spans 19 amino acids. The CDR3 sequence is CATSSHLGVLGSGANVLTF. CDR3 in DNA: TGTGCCACCAGCAGCCATTTGGGGGTGTTGGGGTCTGGGGCCAACGTCCTGACTTTC.

V gene TRBV12-5 combines with J gene TRBJ1-5; the D gene is possibly TRBD1 (5 bases). CDR1 and CDR2 from the germline V gene are LGHNT and FRNRAP. The CDR3 loop spans 17 amino acids. Trimming pared 0 bases from V and 3 bases from J, leaving 15 bases between. The CDR3 reads CASGLVRRGAHNQPQHF. CDR3 nucleotide sequence: TGTGCTAGTGGTTTGGTACGTAGAGGGGCACACAATCAGCCCCAGCATTTT. Supplemented by reference TRBV12-5 and TRBJ1-5, the full variable domain reads DARVTQTPRHKVTEMGQEVTMRCQPILGHNTVFWYRQTMMQGLELLAYFRNRAPLDDSGMPKDRFSAEMPDATLATLKIQPSEPRDSAVYFCASGLVRRGAHNQPQHFGDGTRLSIL.

The chain recombines TRBV5-1 with TRBJ2-3; 9 bases map to TRBD1. Germline CDR1 SGHRS, CDR2 YFSETQ. The CDR3 contains 14 residues. The V segment lost 4 bases and the J segment 5 bases; nucleotides outside the gene matches: 5. The CDR3 sequence: CASSQGQGKDTQYF. As DNA, the CDR3 is TGCGCCAGCAGCCAGGGACAGGGCAAAGATACGCAGTATTTT.

This clone has just one count. The germline gene is not matched at one end of the junction; a read error may be the cause. This chain links TRBV11-3 with TRBJ1-4; D perhaps matches TRBD1 (6 bases). This CDR3 is built from 14 residues. The germline gives CDR1 SGHNT, CDR2 YENEEA. CDR3 coding DNA: TGTGCCAGCAGTTTAGGGGGAGCTAATGAAAAACTGTTTTTT. It translates to CASSLGGANEKLFF.

This sequence joins TRBV19 and TRBJ2-2; a weak D match, TRBD2 (5 bases). The germline V gene encodes CDR1 LNHDA and CDR2 SQIVND (reference sequence). The ends were cut back, 0 bases at V and 1 base at J, with 9 bases in the middle. This CDR3 spans 16 amino acids. The CDR3 bases are TGTGCCAGTAGTATAGATTCCGGGGTGAACACCGGGGAGCTGTTTTTT. Translation gives CASSIDSGVNTGELFF.

The chain uses TRBV19 and TRBJ1-3; D call uncertain. Between the trimmed V and J ends, which lost 2 bases and 4 bases, there was a span of 3 bases. CDR3 length equals 12 residues. Germline CDR1 is LNHDA and CDR2 is SQIVND (reference sequence). The DNA of the CDR3 is TGTGCCAGTAGTATATTGGGAAACACCATATATTTT. Translation gives CASSILGNTIYF.

This clone was seen more than once but under ten times. The rearrangement joins TRBV29-1 to TRBJ1-4; D is ambiguous. V was trimmed by 3 bases and J by 8 bases, leaving 16 bases between them. Germline V gene sequence: CDR1 SQVTM, CDR2 ANQGSEA. CDR3 length: 14 residues. This chain's CDR3 is CSVDEGTKSEKLFF. In nucleotides, the CDR3 is TGCAGCGTTGACGAGGGAACCAAGAGCGAAAAACTGTTTTTT. The full variable domain, completed using reference TRBV29-1 and TRBJ1-4, is SAVISQKPSRDICQRGTSLTIQCQVDSQVTMMFWYRQQPGQSLTLIATANQGSEATYESGFVIDKFPISRPNLTFSTLTVSNMSPEDSSIYLCSVDEGTKSEKLFFGSGTQLSVL.

The V and J genes are TRBV19 and TRBJ2-7; 7 bases agree with TRBD1. The CDR3 totals 12 residues. Germline V lookup: CDR1 LNHDA, CDR2 SQIVND (reference sequence). Losses at the gene ends were 8 bases for V and 5 bases for J; bases not matched to a gene: 6. Here the CDR3 reads CASRQGLHEQYF. The DNA for the CDR3 is TGTGCCAGTCGACAGGGCCTTCACGAGCAGTACTTC.

V is TRBV6-8 and J is TRBJ2-3; D not certain. V was clipped by 10 bases and J by 0 bases, with 11 bases between them. Germline values: CDR1 MNHGY, CDR2 SAAAGT. CDR3 length equals 13 residues. The CDR3 DNA follows: TGTGCCATTCGGGCTCCCAGCACAGATACGCAGTATTTT. This translates into CAIRAPSTDTQYF.

A single count supports this clone. V is TRBV7-2 and J is TRBJ1-1, with D maybe TRBD1 (5 bases). Trimming pared 5 bases from V and 0 bases from J, leaving 10 bases between. This CDR3 comprises 14 residues. Germline lookup yields CDR1 SGHTA and CDR2 FQGNSA. CDR3 sequence reads: CASSQTDMNTEAFF. CDR3 in DNA: TGTGCCAGCAGCCAGACAGATATGAACACTGAAGCTTTCTTT.

The rearrangement links TRBV5-1 to TRBJ2-3; tentative D call: TRBD2 (6 bases). The V end was cut by 3 bases, the J end by 0 bases, with 8 bases between. Germline V lookup: CDR1 SGHRS, CDR2 YFSETQ. This CDR3 region has 14 residues. CDR3 amino acids: CASSSGDSTDTQYF. The DNA for the CDR3 is TGCGCCAGCAGCTCGGGGGACAGCACAGATACGCAGTATTTT.

The chain combines TRBV28 with TRBJ2-7; the D gene could be TRBD1 or TRBD2 (5 bases each). Germline V gene data show CDR1 as MDHEN and CDR2 as SYDVKM. This CDR3 contains 13 residues. CDR3 sequence reads: CGSRGPLSYEQYF. The CDR3 nucleotides read TGTGGATCTCGGGGACCTCTCTCCTACGAGCAGTACTTC.

This clone was recorded only once. CDR3 loop: CASSNDRNQPQHF. CDR3 bases: TGTGCCAGCAGTAATGATCGGAATCAGCCCCAGCATTTT. The chain couples TRBV6-8 to TRBJ1-5; D not certain. CDR3 size: 13 residues. Trimming cost V 5 bases and J 4 bases, with 9 bases left between them. Germline loops: CDR1 MNHGY, CDR2 SAAAGT.

The CDR3 reads CASSTDRVGTRTEAFF. The DNA for the CDR3 is TGTGCCAGTAGTACGGACAGGGTAGGAACTAGGACTGAAGCTTTCTTT. This chain uses TRBV19 with TRBJ1-1; 8 nucleotides align to TRBD1. Losses at the gene ends were 4 bases for V and 5 bases for J; bases not matched to a gene: 12. CDR3 length: 16 residues. Per the germline V gene, CDR1 is LNHDA and CDR2 is SQIVND (reference sequence).

On this clone itself: One end of the junction varies from germline; a read error may be responsible. The chain uses TRBV6-8 and TRBJ1-3; D gene uncertain. The CDR3 runs 12 residues. Germline lookup yields CDR1 MNHGY and CDR2 SAAAGT. CDR3 sequence reads: CAISADLNTIYF. DNA of the CDR3: TGTGCCATCAGTGCCGACCTAAACACCATATATTTT.

The chain employs TRBV7-1 and TRBJ2-1; 9 nucleotides line up with TRBD2. TRBV7-1 belongs to the ORF category, with a function that is uncertain. Losses at the gene ends were 2 bases for V and 5 bases for J; bases not matched to a gene: 13. This CDR3 is 18 amino acids long. The DNA of the CDR3 is TGTGCCAGCAGCTCAAATCCTAGCGGCGGGGGGGCCGACAATGAGCAGTTCTTC. Protein product: CASSSNPSGGGADNEQFF.

Only a few counts were recorded for this clone. The chain is built from TRBV29-1 and TRBJ2-3; tentatively, D is TRBD1 (6 bases). The germline V gene has CDR1 SQVTM and CDR2 ANQGSEA. The CDR3 has 17 residues. Trimming took 2 bases from V and 6 from J, leaving 24 bases between them. The CDR3 nucleotides read TGCAGCGTTGAATATGTCCGCCAGGTCGGGCAGGGGGATACGCAGTATTTT. Its protein is CSVEYVRQVGQGDTQYF.